This entry features one T cell receptor beta chain sequence. The record originates from a study of OX40 agonist ivuxolimab in advanced cancers. Germline loops: CDR1 SGHDT, CDR2 YYEEEE. The V end was cut by 0 bases, the J end by 2 bases, with 9 bases between. This CDR3 spans 14 amino acids. Profiling relied on immunoSEQ multiplex PCR, and the TCRdb table lists in-frame clones only, not all of them. The data hold about 80,000 clones, with around 93% observed a single time. The chain joins TRBV5-6 to TRBJ2-7; D remains ambiguous. The input for sequencing was CD4+ or CD8+ T cells sorted from blood, taken in a trial of the OX40 agonist ivuxolimab. This TCR was sampled from an adult with an advanced solid tumor such as melanoma, head and neck, liver or kidney cancer. The DNA of the CDR3 is TGTGCCAGCAGCTTGGGTAGGGCCCCCTACGAGCAGTACTTC. Amino acid sequence: CASSLGRAPYEQYF.